This TCR beta chain derives from a study of CD8+ T cells in alopecia areata. The treatment here: oral pan-JAK inhibitor, 5-10 mg twice daily. Alopecia areata patients provided lesional scalp punch biopsies and peripheral blood, both collected for the study. The V and J ends lost 0 bases and 7 bases respectively, with 10 bases between them. The CDR3 sequence is 13 residues long. Germline lookup yields CDR1 GTSNPN and CDR2 SVGIG (reference sequence). Sequencing used cDNA as its template, made by extracting RNA and reverse transcribing it. TCRdb's table, derived via immunoSEQ multiplex PCR, lists solely in-frame clones and lacks some. The repertoire includes fewer than 250,000 clones, 40% to 55% of them detected once, and over 2% sits in the top ten. Remarks on this clone: Its antigen is undetermined.

Findings and limits, study-wide: When scalp samples are sequenced, resident alphabeta T cells of normal skin are also captured. Throughout tofacitinib, many expanded lesional clones continued to persist in scalp and blood. Patients displayed less clarity in TCR sharing than mice, a finding possibly related to HLA.

This clonotype originated in a human donor with alopecia areata. The chain links TRBV30 to TRBJ2-1; D gene unclear. Material: CD4+ T cells sorted from blood, obtained at approximately week 37, from a patient treated with tofacitinib. CDR3 in DNA: TGTGCCTGGAGTGTAGTGGCATCGAATGAGCAGTTCTTC. This sequence encodes CAWSVVASNEQFF.